Each of the 32 T cell receptor beta chains below was sequenced from the same sample in a study of OX40 agonist ivuxolimab in advanced cancers. The protocol used for the library was the immunoSEQ multiplex PCR assay. The immuneACCESS repertoire file appears here via TCRdb, limited to in-frame rearrangements. These files lack a portion of the clones; in checked studies, under half of the deficit traces to unresolved V genes, and the cause of the others is not known. This sample holds tens of thousands of clones; 94% were observed only once. The top ten clones comprise about 12% of the sample. Sequencing was performed on CD4+ or CD8+ T cells sorted from blood, taken in a trial of the OX40 agonist ivuxolimab. The receptors were sampled from an adult with an advanced solid tumor such as melanoma, head and neck, liver or kidney cancer.

Regarding this clone: The junction and the germline gene differ at one end; a read error may be behind it. This chain uses TRBV19 with TRBJ2-7; D call uncertain. Germline CDR1 reads LNHDA; CDR2 reads SQIVND (reference sequence). This CDR3 has 12 amino acids. CDR3 sequence: CASSGLSNEQYF. As DNA, the CDR3 is TGTGCCAGTAGCGGCCTCTCCAACGAGCAGTACTTC.

The rearrangement uses TRBV18 and TRBJ2-5; D might be TRBD1 or TRBD2, each matching 5 bases. Between the trimmed V and J ends, which lost 3 bases and 5 bases, there was a span of 13 bases. Germline CDR1 reads KGHSH; CDR2 reads LQKENI. The CDR3 has 14 amino acids. CDR3 in amino acids: CASSPSMGEETQYF. CDR3 bases: TGTGCCAGCTCACCCTCCATGGGGGAGGAGACCCAGTACTTC.

The rearrangement joins TRBV5-1 to TRBJ2-5; D could derive from TRBD1 or TRBD2 (5 bases each). Per the germline V gene, CDR1 is SGHRS and CDR2 is YFSETQ. With 0 bases removed from V and 2 bases from J, the gap between germline ends came to 14 bases. The CDR3 contains 16 residues. CDR3 protein: CASSLAGARPQETQYF. CDR3 DNA: TGCGCCAGCAGCTTGGCCGGGGCCCGACCTCAAGAGACCCAGTACTTC.

The CDR3 sequence is CASTVAAQETQYF. Here the CDR3 DNA reads TGTGCCAGCACCGTAGCGGCCCAAGAGACCCAGTACTTC. The chain links TRBV2 to TRBJ2-5; weak D call: TRBD2 (6 bases). CDR1 and CDR2 (germline): SNHLY, FYNNEI. Trimming took off 7 bases at V and 1 base at J, with 10 bases between the two ends. The CDR3 loop spans 13 amino acids.

The rearrangement joins TRBV11-3 to TRBJ1-1; 12 nucleotides agree with TRBD1. Germline CDR1 reads SGHNT; CDR2 reads YENEEA. The CDR3 is made up of 18 amino acids. V shed 4 bases, J shed 0 bases, and the junction held 9 bases outside the gene matches. The CDR3, as DNA: TGTGCCAGCAGCTCTCCGGGACAGGGGGCCGGGGTGAACACTGAAGCTTTCTTT. This codes for CASSSPGQGAGVNTEAFF.

This chain joins TRBV29-1 and TRBJ1-6, with 7 bases identical to TRBD1. This CDR3 contains 13 residues. The ends lost 4 bases at V and 6 bases at J; junction bases unmatched: 3. Looked up from germline, CDR1 is SQVTM and CDR2 is ANQGSEA. The CDR3 bases are TGCAGCGTTGGTCAGGGGGGTAATTCACCCCTCCACTTT. Encoded protein: CSVGQGGNSPLHF.

The chain links TRBV6-6 to TRBJ1-2; D is unclear. CDR3 length equals 13 residues. Trimming cost V 0 bases and J 2 bases, with 4 bases left between them. Germline CDR1 is MNHNY and CDR2 is SVGAGI (reference sequence). The CDR3 DNA sequence: TGTGCCAGCAGTTACTCGATCAACTATGGCTACACCTTC. Translating gives CASSYSINYGYTF.

The J gene is TRBJ1-2, the V gene TRBV27; TRBD1 is a possible D gene (5 bases). The CDR3 has 17 amino acids. CDR1 is MNHEY and CDR2 is SMNVEV in the germline V gene (reference sequence). Trimming left V 2 bases short and J 5 bases short, with 21 bases between. DNA of the CDR3: TGTGCCAGCAGTTTAGAACAGATGTTTAGGGAGGGGTATGGCTACACCTTC. It specifies CASSLEQMFREGYGYTF.

The chain joins TRBV4-3 to TRBJ2-7; D is possibly TRBD1 (6 bases). Germline lookup yields CDR1 LGHNA and CDR2 YSLEER. Deletions cut 2 bases from V and 1 base from J, with 9 bases between. The CDR3 is 14 amino acids. The CDR3 DNA is TGCGCCAGCAGCCAAAACCAGGGGTCCTACGAGCAGTACTTC. This encodes CASSQNQGSYEQYF.

The chain uses TRBV4-2 and TRBJ2-1, with 11 bases matching TRBD2. The germline gives CDR1 LGHNA, CDR2 YNFKEQ. The CDR3 has 20 amino acids. With V trimmed by 0 bases and J by 1 base, 11 bases remained unmatched. CDR3 sequence (DNA): TGTGCCAGCAGCCAAGAAGGGTTCCTAGCGGGAGGCGGGTCCTACAATGAGCAGTTCTTC. Protein: CASSQEGFLAGGGSYNEQFF.

V usage is TRBV27 and J usage is TRBJ2-7; D may be TRBD2 (5 bases). Trimming took off 5 bases at V and 3 bases at J, with 11 bases between the two ends. Germline CDR1 and CDR2: MNHEY and SMNVEV (reference sequence). CDR3 length: 13 amino acids. The DNA of the CDR3 is TGTGCCAGCAGTCCCGGACTGAGCTACGAGCAGTACTTC. This translates into CASSPGLSYEQYF.

The chain's CDR3 is CASSNSYEQYF. The CDR3 DNA reads as TGTGCCAGCAGCAATTCCTACGAGCAGTACTTC. The chain links TRBV13 to TRBJ2-7; D unclear. The CDR3 runs to 11 residues. Trimming stripped 5 bases from V and 1 base from J, with 3 bases between. Germline values: CDR1 PRHDT, CDR2 FYEKMQ (reference sequence).

This clone came up once. The V gene is TRBV19, the J gene TRBJ2-1; D is ambiguous. Deletions cut 7 bases from V and 2 bases from J, with 15 bases between. There are 15 residues in the CDR3. CDR1 is LNHDA and CDR2 is SQIVND in the germline V gene (reference sequence). The CDR3 region has the DNA TGTGCCAGTACCAACGGTGGCAGTACCTACAATGAGCAGTTCTTC. Its protein is CASTNGGSTYNEQFF.

The V gene is TRBV5-1, the J gene TRBJ2-1, with D possibly matching TRBD2 (7 bases). The germline V gene has CDR1 SGHRS and CDR2 YFSETQ. This CDR3 has 16 residues. The germline V and J ends were trimmed by 4 bases and 7 bases, with 21 bases remaining between them. In nucleotides, the CDR3 is TGCGCCAGCAGCCCTAGGGGGAAGGGGAGGGCGAATGAGCAGTTCTTC. As protein: CASSPRGKGRANEQFF.

Here the CDR3 reads CASREGLVYEQYF. The CDR3 bases are TGTGCCAGCAGAGAGGGACTTGTCTACGAGCAGTACTTC. The genes are TRBV28 and TRBJ2-7; the D gene is possibly TRBD2 (6 bases). CDR3 size: 13 residues. Germline CDR1 reads MDHEN; CDR2 reads SYDVKM. V was clipped by 6 bases and J by 3 bases, with 12 bases between them. The whole variable domain, remainder taken from reference TRBV28 and TRBJ2-7, is DVKVTQSSRYLVKRTGEKVFLECVQDMDHENMFWYRQDPGLGLRLIYFSYDVKMKEKGDIPEGYSVSREKKERFSLILESASTNQTSMYLCASREGLVYEQYFGPGTRLTVT.

This chain joins TRBV2 and TRBJ2-5; no definite D call. The germline CDR1 and CDR2 sequences are SNHLY and FYNNEI. V lost 7 bases to trimming and J lost 5 bases, with 11 bases between them. There are 12 residues in the CDR3. In DNA, the CDR3 is TGTGCCAGCATTTTCCTTATGGAGACCCAGTACTTC. Translation: CASIFLMETQYF.

The chain uses TRBV2 and TRBJ2-7; D might be TRBD1 (5 bases). V lost 3 bases to trimming and J lost 9 bases, with 9 bases between them. The CDR3 extends over 11 amino acids. Germline loops: CDR1 SNHLY, CDR2 FYNNEI. As DNA, the CDR3 is TGTGCCAGCAGTGAGACAGCAATGCAGTACTTC. Its protein is CASSETAMQYF.

The chain joins TRBV27 to TRBJ2-7; D perhaps matches TRBD2 (6 bases). Germline loops: CDR1 MNHEY, CDR2 SMNVEV (reference sequence). The V end lost 5 bases, the J end lost 2 bases, and 13 bases lay between the germline ends. This CDR3 region has 14 residues. CDR3 amino acids: CASSLSGPTYEQYF. The CDR3 nucleotides are TGTGCCAGCAGTCTTAGCGGACCTACCTACGAGCAGTACTTC.

The rearrangement joins TRBV7-8 to TRBJ2-2; no definite D call. Per the germline V gene, CDR1 is SGHVS and CDR2 is FQNEAQ. V gave up 5 bases and J gave up 6 bases, with 13 bases separating them. This CDR3 has 14 amino acids. The CDR3 spells CASSHLLLSGELFF. The DNA of the CDR3 is TGTGCCAGCAGCCACCTGCTCCTGTCCGGGGAGCTGTTTTTT.

V is TRBV7-8 and J is TRBJ2-7; unclear D gene. The germline V gene encodes CDR1 SGHVS and CDR2 FQNEAQ. The V end was cut by 3 bases, the J end by 1 base, with 10 bases between. CDR3 size: 14 residues. CDR3 in amino acids: CASSFRTLSYEQYF. The CDR3 nucleotides read TGTGCCAGCAGCTTCAGGACGCTTTCCTACGAGCAGTACTTC. Drawing the rest from reference TRBV7-8 and TRBJ2-7, the complete variable domain is GAGVSQSPRYKVAKRGQDVALRCDPISGHVSLFWYQQALGQGPEFLTYFQNEAQLDKSGLPSDRFFAERPEGSVSTLKIQRTQQEDSAVYLCASSFRTLSYEQYFGPGTRLTVT.

The DNA of the CDR3 is TGTGCCAGCTGGGGACTAGCGGAGCCGACCTCCACAGATACGCAGTATTTT. Encoded protein: CASWGLAEPTSTDTQYF. The chain combines TRBV2 with TRBJ2-3; 11 bases agree with TRBD2. Germline assignment: CDR1 SNHLY and CDR2 FYNNEI. The CDR3 totals 17 residues. J lost 2 bases, V lost 8 bases, and 12 bases had no gene match.

CDR3 protein: CASSPTGNTGELFF. The DNA of the CDR3 is TGTGCCAGCAGCCCCACAGGTAACACCGGGGAGCTGTTTTTT. The chain uses TRBV5-6 and TRBJ2-2; D is possibly TRBD1 (5 bases). Deletions cut 4 bases from V and 2 bases from J, with 9 bases between. CDR1 is SGHDT and CDR2 is YYEEEE in the germline V gene. This CDR3 region has 14 residues. The full variable domain, rest sourced from reference TRBV5-6 and TRBJ2-2, is DAGVTQSPTHLIKTRGQQVTLRCSPKSGHDTVSWYQQALGQGPQFIFQYYEEEERQRGNFPDRFSGHQFPNYSSELNVNALLLGDSALYLCASSPTGNTGELFFGEGSRLTVL.

This sequence joins TRBV19 and TRBJ2-7; 9 bases match TRBD2. CDR1 LNHDA and CDR2 SQIVND come from the germline V gene (reference sequence). Trimming cost V 3 bases and J 0 bases; bases outside gene matches: 0. The CDR3 is made up of 14 amino acids. The CDR3 bases are TGTGCCAGTAGTATTAGCGGGAGCTCCTACGAGCAGTACTTC. It codes for CASSISGSSYEQYF.

The chain is built from TRBV6-5 and TRBJ2-7; D is undetermined. CDR3 length equals 13 residues. The ends were cut back, 5 bases at V and 2 bases at J, with 10 bases in the middle. The germline gives CDR1 MNHEY, CDR2 SVGAGI. CDR3 sequence: CASSAGPPYEQYF. Written as DNA, the CDR3 is TGTGCCAGCAGTGCTGGGCCTCCCTACGAGCAGTACTTC.

The chain couples TRBV15 to TRBJ2-2, with TRBD2 as a possible D gene (5 bases). Per the germline V gene, CDR1 is LNHNV and CDR2 is YYDKDF (reference sequence). CDR3 size: 12 residues. Trimming shortened V by 1 base and J by 8 bases, and 5 bases separated the two germline ends. Here the CDR3 reads CATSRAGGELFF. CDR3 coding DNA: TGTGCCACCAGCAGAGCGGGAGGGGAGCTGTTTTTT. The entire variable domain, with the rest obtained from reference TRBV15 and TRBJ2-2, is as follows: DAMVIQNPRYQVTQFGKPVTLSCSQTLNHNVMYWYQQKSSQAPKLLFHYYDKDFNNEADTPDNFQSRRPNTSFCFLDIRSPGLGDTAMYLCATSRAGGELFFGEGSRLTVL.

The gene calls are TRBV13 and TRBJ2-7, with D possibly being TRBD1 or TRBD2 (5 bases each). This CDR3 is 15 amino acids long. V was trimmed by 4 bases and J by 3 bases, leaving 16 bases between them. In germline, CDR1 is PRHDT, CDR2 FYEKMQ (reference sequence). As DNA, the CDR3 is TGTGCCAGCAGCTCGTCCGGGACCGGGAACTACGAGCAGTACTTC. This translates into CASSSSGTGNYEQYF.

The gene calls are TRBV6-5 and TRBJ2-7, with 8 nucleotides matching TRBD2. V lost 0 bases to trimming and J lost 3 bases; unmatched junction nucleotides: 7. The CDR3 is 16 amino acids. The germline gives CDR1 MNHEY, CDR2 SVGAGI. For the CDR3, the DNA is TGTGCCAGCAGTTACTCGCCCAGCGGGAGCTACTACGAGCAGTACTTC. Protein sequence: CASSYSPSGSYYEQYF.

This chain connects TRBV9 to TRBJ1-2, with D unresolved. CDR1 is SGDLS and CDR2 is YYNGEE in the germline V gene. The CDR3 is made up of 12 amino acids. V lost 4 bases to trimming and J lost 5 bases, with 9 bases between them. The CDR3 region is CASSSDLYGYTF. The CDR3 nucleotides read TGTGCCAGCAGCTCGGACTTGTATGGCTACACCTTC.

This chain uses TRBV7-2 with TRBJ1-4, with 8 bases fitting TRBD1. Germline V gives CDR1 SGHTA, CDR2 FQGNSA. V lost 5 bases to trimming and J lost 1 base; unmatched junction nucleotides: 3. The CDR3 length is 15 residues. Here the CDR3 reads CASSLRGQTNEKLFF. The CDR3 nucleotides read TGTGCCAGCAGCCTCAGGGGGCAAACTAATGAAAAACTGTTTTTT.

This chain connects TRBV6-5 to TRBJ1-1; weak D call: TRBD1 (5 bases). CDR1 is MNHEY and CDR2 is SVGAGI in the germline V gene. With 3 bases removed from V and 1 base from J, the gap between germline ends came to 9 bases. This CDR3 comprises 14 residues. CDR3 DNA: TGTGCCAGCAGTTATGGGGGAACGAACACTGAAGCTTTCTTT. Amino acid sequence: CASSYGGTNTEAFF.

This chain uses TRBV27 with TRBJ2-7; perhaps TRBD1 as D (6 bases). V was clipped by 4 bases and J by 2 bases, with 9 bases between them. The CDR3 runs 13 residues. Germline CDR1 and CDR2: MNHEY and SMNVEV (reference sequence). CDR3 DNA: TGTGCCAGCAGTTGGGGACACACCTACGAGCAGTACTTC. It encodes CASSWGHTYEQYF.

This chain uses TRBV7-8 with TRBJ2-3; D unclear. Germline CDR1 SGHVS, CDR2 FQNEAQ. The CDR3 covers 15 residues. The V end lost 0 bases, the J end lost 5 bases, and 12 bases lay between the germline ends. In DNA form, the CDR3 reads TGTGCCAGCAGCTTAGCTAAAAAAACCGTAGATACGCAGTATTTT. Translation gives CASSLAKKTVDTQYF.